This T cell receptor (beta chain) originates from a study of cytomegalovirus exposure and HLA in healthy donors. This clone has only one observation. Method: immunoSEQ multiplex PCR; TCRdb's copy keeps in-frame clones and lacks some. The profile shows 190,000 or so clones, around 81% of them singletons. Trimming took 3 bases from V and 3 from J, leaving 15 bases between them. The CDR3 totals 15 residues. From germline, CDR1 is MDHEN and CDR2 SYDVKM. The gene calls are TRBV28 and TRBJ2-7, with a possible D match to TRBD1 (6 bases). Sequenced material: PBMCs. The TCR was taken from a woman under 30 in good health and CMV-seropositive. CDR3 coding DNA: TGTGCCAGCAGTTTCGGGACACTGACGGTCTACGAGCAGTACTTC. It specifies CASSFGTLTVYEQYF. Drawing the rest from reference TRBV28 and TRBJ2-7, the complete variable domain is DVKVTQSSRYLVKRTGEKVFLECVQDMDHENMFWYRQDPGLGLRLIYFSYDVKMKEKGDIPEGYSVSREKKERFSLILESASTNQTSMYLCASSFGTLTVYEQYFGPGTRLTVT.